The rows below give T cell receptor beta chains drawn from one sample of a study of T cell responses to AZD1222 COVID-19 vaccine. Measured with immunoSEQ multiplex PCR; TCRdb has only the in-frame clones, and not every one. This repertoire shows roughly 180,000 clones, approximately 90% found once; its top ten account for approximately 3.4%. Sequencing used peripheral blood, obtained 28 days after the second AZD1222 dose. Source of these receptors: an adult who received the AZD1222 COVID-19 vaccine. CDR3s include the opening cysteine and the closing phenylalanine or tryptophan. Each record gives: V gene, clone size, CDR3 protein. Only part of the rows carry a size: once, few, many, or a class if the clone is expanded.

V gene: TRBV9
clone size: -
CDR3 protein: CASSGITGQQTQYF

V gene: TRBV5-5
clone size: -
CDR3 protein: CASSSTGTSGPFWTQYF

V gene: TRBV11-2
clone size: -
CDR3 protein: CASSLGTTQYNEQFF

V gene: TRBV19
clone size: -
CDR3 protein: CASSIDRGPNTEAFF

V gene: TRBV28
clone size: -
CDR3 protein: CASRGPGQINEQYF

V gene: TRBV6-2/TRBV6-3
clone size: once
CDR3 protein: CASSSRRPYGYTF

V gene: TRBV7-3
clone size: once
CDR3 protein: CASSPGTSGNQETQYF

V gene: TRBV7-3
clone size: -
CDR3 protein: CASSLGTSGRINTGELFF

V gene: TRBV3-1/TRBV3-2
clone size: once
CDR3 protein: CASSQAAGGMVNEQFF

V gene: TRBV30
clone size: -
CDR3 protein: CAWDINEKLFF

V gene: TRBV28
clone size: -
CDR3 protein: CASMPGLAPGNTIYF

V gene: TRBV10-2
clone size: -
CDR3 protein: CASWDARGPYEQYF

V gene: TRBV18
clone size: -
CDR3 protein: CASSPQGGKRDYGYTF

V gene: TRBV28
clone size: -
CDR3 protein: CASSKALAGGLSGYF

V gene: TRBV4-1
clone size: -
CDR3 protein: CASSHEDVFF

V gene: TRBV4-2
clone size: -
CDR3 protein: CASSQGHGGAEQFF

V gene: TRBV11-1
clone size: -
CDR3 protein: CASSSPSYNEQFF

V gene: TRBV5-1
clone size: -
CDR3 protein: CASSGQGNTGELFF

V gene: TRBV20-1
clone size: -
CDR3 protein: CSASSSGLYNEQFF

V gene: TRBV18
clone size: -
CDR3 protein: CASSPNSGTGSYGYTF

V gene: TRBV3-1/TRBV3-2
clone size: -
CDR3 protein: CASSLKDTQYF

V gene: TRBV2
clone size: -
CDR3 protein: CASSETDREKLFF

V gene: TRBV6-1
clone size: -
CDR3 protein: CASSARQGVPYSEAFF

V gene: TRBV5-6
clone size: -
CDR3 protein: CASSPEWTLNTEAFF

V gene: TRBV24-1
clone size: -
CDR3 protein: CATSDGQLYNSPLHF

V gene: TRBV28
clone size: -
CDR3 protein: CASSFTNTGELFF

V gene: TRBV3-1/TRBV3-2
clone size: -
CDR3 protein: CASSKSGTGSGEQYF

V gene: TRBV7-2
clone size: -
CDR3 protein: CASSPRVAYGYTF

V gene: TRBV6-2/TRBV6-3
clone size: -
CDR3 protein: CASSYPKRVNNEQFF